This is a list of T cell receptor beta chains from one sample in a study of cytomegalovirus exposure and HLA in healthy donors. The assay was immunoSEQ multiplex PCR, and TCRdb's table has in-frame clones only and misses some. The sample shows 85,000 to 120,000 clones, around 80% of them seen only once. Sequencing used PBMCs. Receptors originate from a woman between 50 and 59 years old in good health and CMV-seropositive. CDR3s leave out the opening cysteine and the closing phenylalanine or tryptophan. A D gene is named only where the DNA matches it firmly.

>.|TRBJ2-1|TRBV28
ASSLSRWAYNEQF
>.|TRBJ2-5|TRBV6-1
ASNPTGIRETQY
>.|TRBJ1-2|TRBV6-1
ASSEVGGLNYGYT
>TRBD1|TRBJ1-5|TRBV4-1
ASSQTPGTGANQPQH
>TRBD1|TRBJ1-1|TRBV7-9
ASSPLSRTGGNEAF
>TRBD1|TRBJ1-2|TRBV5-4
ASSPVGTGDGYT
>.|TRBJ2-7|TRBV6-4
ASSVGAGYEQY
>.|TRBJ2-3|TRBV27
ASSLSFYSPDTQY
>TRBD2|TRBJ2-5|TRBV4-2
ASSHLGRGGPETQY
>.|TRBJ2-5|TRBV5-4
ASSPRRGGQETQY
>.|TRBJ2-3|TRBV28
ASHSPRGPHTDTQY
>TRBD2|TRBJ2-7|TRBV28
ASSRAGVFPEQY
>TRBD1|TRBJ2-7|TRBV7-9
ASSSRDRGGYEQY
>TRBD1|TRBJ2-7|TRBV11-1
ASSKPGTGGDEQY
>.|TRBJ1-1|TRBV10-3
AISESRTNTEAF
>.|TRBJ2-5|TRBV5-1
ASSLIRGQETQY
>TRBD1|TRBJ1-6|TRBV7-3
ASSFQGGNSPLH
>TRBD1|TRBJ1-5|TRBV27
ASSLSRRDRGNQPQH
>.|TRBJ2-3|TRBV4-3
ASSQDQGGYTDTQY
>TRBD1|TRBJ1-2|TRBV6-4
ASSDSGGGRGYT
>.|TRBJ2-4|TRBV7-2
ASSLGRKNIQY
>.|TRBJ2-7|TRBV28
ASSGPDGSYEQY
>.|TRBJ1-1|TRBV21-1
ASSAGTEAF
>TRBD1|TRBJ1-2|TRBV6-5
ASSPPGQAFIGYT
>TRBD1|TRBJ1-6|TRBV10-3
AISRDRSYNSPLH
>.|TRBJ2-7|TRBV4-3
ASSQDRHSSYEQY
>.|TRBJ1-2|TRBV7-2
ASSLGPPGGYGYT
>.|TRBJ1-5|TRBV6-6
ASRSRDIFSNQPQH
>.|TRBJ1-2|TRBV5-1
ASSNTGDVGRGYT
>TRBD1|TRBJ2-5|TRBV7-3
ASSARDRGRWETQY
>.|TRBJ1-1|TRBV5-1
ASSSDIMNTEAF
>TRBD1|TRBJ2-7|TRBV5-5
ASSPIGTGGHREQY
>TRBD2|TRBJ2-1|TRBV5-1
ASSPRLAGGHDNEQF
>TRBD1|TRBJ1-1|TRBV2
ASSNRGIRVTEAF
>.|TRBJ2-7|TRBV10-3
AIRNQGRGSYEQY
>TRBD2|TRBJ2-2|TRBV4-1
ASSPGLAGWTGELF
>.|TRBJ2-7|TRBV5-1
ASSPGGPGIYEQY
>.|TRBJ1-1|TRBV7-9
ASSQQTSRGTEAF
>.|TRBJ1-1|TRBV28
ASSFQVNTEAF
>TRBD2|TRBJ2-5|TRBV27
ASSPIFMEAGVQETQY
>TRBD1|TRBJ1-6|TRBV27
ASSLTGFRSPLH
>.|TRBJ1-1|TRBV30
AWSGGTLGAF
>TRBD2|TRBJ2-7|TRBV4-3
ASSQQAGLAYEQY
>TRBD1|TRBJ2-2|TRBV11-3
ASSSAGTANTGELF
>TRBD2|TRBJ2-3|TRBV18
ASSPPWTSQFDTQY
>TRBD1|TRBJ1-1|TRBV5-1
ASQTGKDTEAF
>.|TRBJ1-1|TRBV5-4
ASSLGAGRLTEAF
>.|TRBJ2-3|TRBV18
ASSPQRDTQY
>.|TRBJ1-2|TRBV30
AWSVRAGVGYT
>.|TRBJ2-7|TRBV10-3
AISERRLHEQY
>.|TRBJ1-1|TRBV6-6
ASSYYGIRDTEAF
>.|TRBJ1-6|TRBV10-3
AIKRSYNSPLH
>TRBD1|TRBJ1-2|TRBV19
ASSIPFGTDYGYT
>.|TRBJ2-5|TRBV11-3
ASSLAGVVETQY
>.|TRBJ1-4|TRBV9
ASSVTGTRNEKLF